Following are 22 T cell receptor beta chains from one sample sequenced in a study of T cell repertoires in cytomegalovirus infection. Each CDR3 protein gets one entry after TCRdb re-called the reads with MiXCR. Among 500,000 or so distinct CDR3 sequences listed, 16% were seen once. Sequencing used CD8+ T cells from PBMCs. All receptors come from a human donor in good health (CMV status not recorded). Some clones in this sample may be carry-over from other donors' samples.

This clonotype was recorded at least ten times. The chain has TRBV7-6 and TRBJ2-2, with TRBD2 matching over 15 bases. Per the germline V gene, CDR1 is SGHVS and CDR2 is FNYEAQ. Unmatched junction bases numbered 4, after V lost 6 bases and J lost 8 bases. This CDR3 contains 15 residues. The CDR3: CASRRTSGRVGELFF. CDR3 in DNA: TGTGCCAGCAGGCGGACTAGCGGGAGGGTAGGGGAGCTGTTTTTT.

At least ten counts were recorded for this clonotype. The chain has TRBV2 and TRBJ2-2, with D perhaps TRBD1 or TRBD2 (5 bases each). Germline CDR1 and CDR2: SNHLY and FYNNEI. This CDR3 spans 14 amino acids. The germline V and J ends were trimmed by 7 bases and 6 bases, with 15 bases remaining between them. The CDR3 here is CASTWGNGAGELFF. The CDR3 bases are TGTGCCAGCACGTGGGGGAATGGAGCCGGGGAGCTGTTTTTT. The full variable domain, in which reference TRBV2 and TRBJ2-2 provide the parts outside the CDR3, is EPEVTQTPSHQVTQMGQEVILRCVPISNHLYFYWYRQILGQKVEFLVSFYNNEISEKSEIFDDQFSVERPDGSNFTLKIRSTKLEDSAMYFCASTWGNGAGELFFGEGSRLTVL.

This clonotype was recorded a few times. The chain is built from TRBV28 and TRBJ2-1, with 7 bases lining up with TRBD2. Trimming at V came to 2 bases and at J to 6 bases, leaving 10 bases not matched to a gene. The CDR3 totals 16 residues. Germline lookup yields CDR1 MDHEN and CDR2 SYDVKM. Written as DNA, the CDR3 is TGTGCCAGCAGTTTAAGTCCCCGGGAGGCCACCAATGAGCAGTTCTTC. Its translation: CASSLSPREATNEQFF.

The V and J genes are TRBV20-1 and TRBJ2-3; 9 nucleotides match TRBD1. This CDR3 is built from 14 residues. CDR1 and CDR2 from the germline V gene are DFQATT and SNEGSKA (reference sequence). With 6 bases clipped from V and 4 bases from J, the junction kept 8 bases outside the gene matches. This CDR3 reads CSAGTGSFSDTQYF. The CDR3 region has the DNA TGCAGTGCGGGGACAGGGAGTTTCTCAGATACGCAGTATTTT.

This chain joins TRBV7-9 and TRBJ1-1; no firm D call. The CDR3 contains 14 residues. Germline CDR1 is SEHNR and CDR2 is FQNEAQ (reference sequence). The ends were cut back, 1 base at V and 4 bases at J, with 10 bases in the middle. CDR3 DNA: TGTGCCAGCAGCTTAGGGGTATTAGGCACTGAAGCTTTCTTT. It specifies CASSLGVLGTEAFF.

This clonotype was seen ten or more times. The chain joins TRBV5-1 to TRBJ2-1; TRBD2 matches 12 bases. Germline loops: CDR1 SGHRS, CDR2 YFSETQ. The V segment lost 4 bases and the J segment 0 bases; nucleotides outside the gene matches: 8. CDR3 length: 18 amino acids. Here the CDR3 DNA reads TGCGCCAGCAGCCCGGGACTAGCGGGTGTACTCTCCTACAATGAGCAGTTCTTC. As protein: CASSPGLAGVLSYNEQFF.

Concerning this clonotype itself: As the CDR3 is not closed by the conserved phenylalanine or tryptophan, this likely results from a read error. V gene TRBV28 combines with J gene TRBJ1-2; TRBD1 matches 7 bases. Trimming at V came to 3 bases and at J to 3 bases, leaving 7 bases not matched to a gene. This CDR3 spans 15 amino acids. Germline CDR1 is MDHEN and CDR2 is SYDVKM. CDR3 amino acids: CASSFLAGGDYGYTL. In DNA, the CDR3 is TGTGCCAGCAGTTTCCTGGCAGGGGGTGACTATGGCTACACCTTA.

The CDR3 region is CASSFLTNTEAFF. DNA of the CDR3: TGTGCCAGCAGTTTTTTGACTAACACTGAAGCTTTCTTT. The rearrangement links TRBV7-9 to TRBJ1-1; the D is unclear. Trimming shortened V by 6 bases and J by 2 bases, and 10 bases separated the two germline ends. Germline loops: CDR1 SEHNR, CDR2 FQNEAQ (reference sequence). CDR3 length: 13 residues.

This sequence joins TRBV27 and TRBJ1-2; D unresolved. CDR1 and CDR2 (germline): MNHEY, SMNVEV (reference sequence). CDR3 size: 16 residues. V lost 1 base and J lost 4, with 16 bases in between. The CDR3 DNA is TGTGCCAGCAGTTTATACCCCGCCGGCGGAGGCTATGGCTACACCTTC. Its protein is CASSLYPAGGGYGYTF.

This clonotype was seen at least ten times. The V gene is TRBV11-2, the J gene TRBJ2-1, with 9 bases lining up with TRBD1. J gave up 4 bases and V 1 base, and 11 bases lay outside the gene matches. Germline V gene lookup returns CDR1 SGHAT and CDR2 FQNNGV. The CDR3 loop spans 18 amino acids. CDR3 DNA sequence: TGTGCCAGCAGCTTAGCGTACCGGGACAGGGAGGATTACAATGAGCAGTTCTTC. This encodes CASSLAYRDREDYNEQFF.

This clonotype was seen a handful of times. The chain recombines TRBV11-2 with TRBJ1-3, with D possibly matching TRBD1 (5 bases). CDR1 is SGHAT and CDR2 is FQNNGV in the germline V gene. Trimming left V 5 bases short and J 0 bases short, with 17 bases between. The CDR3 is 17 residues long. The CDR3 DNA is TGTGCCAGCAGCGCATGGGACGGCGACCTCTCTGGAAACACCATATATTTT. Its protein is CASSAWDGDLSGNTIYF.

This clonotype was observed at least ten times. CDR3 DNA: TGTGCCAGCAGCTCCCGGGGTGACATCGGTCAGCCCCAGCATTTT. This encodes CASSSRGDIGQPQHF. This chain uses TRBV7-9 with TRBJ1-5; no firm D call. Trimming took off 4 bases at V and 6 bases at J, with 16 bases between the two ends. This CDR3 contains 15 residues. The germline V gene has CDR1 SEHNR and CDR2 FQNEAQ (reference sequence).

This clonotype appeared a few times. The chain recombines TRBV2 with TRBJ2-7; D perhaps matches TRBD2 (5 bases). V was clipped by 0 bases and J by 3 bases, with 15 bases between them. The CDR3 has 16 amino acids. Germline V CDR1 and CDR2: SNHLY, FYNNEI. The CDR3 nucleotides are TGTGCCAGCAGTGAAGCTACGAGGGTTCCCCACTACGAGCAGTACTTC. Protein product: CASSEATRVPHYEQYF.

The table lists this clonotype with many counts. Here the CDR3 reads CASSSLGAGEEFF. The CDR3, as DNA: TGTGCCAGCAGCTCCCTCGGTGCGGGAGAGGAGTTCTTC. The chain carries TRBV7-2 and TRBJ2-1, with TRBD2 matching 7 bases. V was clipped by 4 bases and J by 14 bases; unmatched bases: 11. Germline V lookup: CDR1 SGHTA, CDR2 FQGNSA. The length of the CDR3 is 13 residues.

This clonotype was seen a handful of times. The chain uses TRBV29-1 and TRBJ2-5; D unclear. Germline V gene lookup returns CDR1 SQVTM and CDR2 ANQGSEA. Trimming took off 2 bases at V and 0 bases at J, with 7 bases between the two ends. The CDR3 length is 13 residues. For the CDR3, the DNA is TGCAGCGTTGAACTGAAAAACCAAGAGACCCAGTACTTC. The encoded protein is CSVELKNQETQYF.

This clonotype was recorded at least ten times. The V gene is TRBV7-8, the J gene TRBJ2-1, with D perhaps matching TRBD1 or TRBD2 (6 bases each). Germline values: CDR1 SGHVS, CDR2 FQNEAQ. The length of the CDR3 is 16 residues. Between the trimmed V and J ends, which lost 0 bases and 2 bases, there was a span of 11 bases. CDR3 nucleotides: TGTGCCAGCAGCTTAGCGATCGGGGGCCCCTACAATGAGCAGTTCTTC. Amino acids: CASSLAIGGPYNEQFF.

This clonotype appeared many times. The genes are TRBV5-6 and TRBJ2-1; a weak D match, TRBD1 (6 bases). This CDR3 contains 18 residues. Germline-derived CDR1 and CDR2 are SGHDT and YYEEEE. The V gene lost 3 bases and the J gene lost 2 bases, with 21 bases spanning the gap. CDR3 DNA sequence: TGTGCCAGCAGCTCCATAAGACAGGCCAGATATCCCTACAATGAGCAGTTCTTC. It is translated as CASSSIRQARYPYNEQFF.

This clonotype was seen at least ten times. This chain connects TRBV28 to TRBJ2-2, with 7 nucleotides matching TRBD1. Trimming took 4 bases from V and 1 from J; bases not matched to a gene: 6. The CDR3 length is 16 residues. In germline, CDR1 is MDHEN, CDR2 SYDVKM. In DNA, the CDR3 is TGTGCCAGCAGTTCGTGGACAGGCTTGAACACCGGGGAGCTGTTTTTT. Its protein is CASSSWTGLNTGELFF.

This clonotype has ten or more counts. The CDR3 loop is CASSEGLNYGYTF. CDR3 bases: TGTGCCAGCAGTGAGGGCCTCAACTATGGCTACACCTTC. The V and J genes are TRBV6-5 and TRBJ1-2; the D is unclear. Germline CDR1 MNHEY, CDR2 SVGAGI. The CDR3 extends over 13 amino acids. V was trimmed by 5 bases and J by 2 bases, leaving 9 bases between them.

The chain combines TRBV4-1 with TRBJ2-3; TRBD1 aligns across 10 bases. This CDR3 region has 19 residues. Germline V gene lookup returns CDR1 MGHRA and CDR2 YSYEKL. The J segment lost 1 base and the V segment lost 0 bases, leaving 10 bases of the junction unmatched. The CDR3 coding sequence is TGCGCCAGCAGCCAAGATACCCTAGGGACAGGGGTGGGCACAGATACGCAGTATTTT. Its protein is CASSQDTLGTGVGTDTQYF.

This clonotype was found many times. V is TRBV18 and J is TRBJ1-1; D is unclear. Trimming removed 3 bases at V and 8 bases at J, with 4 bases between. Per the germline V gene, CDR1 is KGHSH and CDR2 is LQKENI. This CDR3 has 10 residues. DNA of the CDR3: TGTGCCAGCTCACCTACGGAAGCTTTCTTT. Residues: CASSPTEAFF.

V and J are TRBV4-1 and TRBJ2-5; TRBD2 aligns across 9 bases. J was trimmed by 3 bases and V by 0 bases; bases with no gene match: 14. The CDR3 is 19 amino acids. Germline CDR1 is MGHRA and CDR2 is YSYEKL. CDR3 residues: CASSQDSLAGYSGEETQYF. DNA for the CDR3: TGCGCCAGCAGCCAAGATTCCCTAGCGGGGTACTCAGGGGAAGAGACCCAGTACTTC.